This TCR beta chain was identified in a study of T cell responses to AZD1222 COVID-19 vaccine. Findings of the study overall: Only a handful of AZD1222 recipients were seropositive at baseline.

Pooled together were second doses at about 4 or about 12 weeks. To note about this clone: Its antigen is as yet unknown.

Profiled with immunoSEQ multiplex PCR; TCRdb holds only in-frame clones, not every one. Here the sample spans around 160,000 clones, 94% being singletons. From germline, CDR1 is MNHNS and CDR2 SASEGT. The CDR3 contains 16 residues. Trimming took off 1 base at V and 2 bases at J, with 12 bases between the two ends. The clonotype originates from an adult who received the AZD1222 COVID-19 vaccine. The source was peripheral blood, collected 28 days after the second AZD1222 dose. The rearrangement links TRBV6-1 to TRBJ1-5; D may be TRBD1 (5 bases). This CDR3 is CASSEVLGRGNQPQHF. The DNA for the CDR3 is TGTGCCAGCAGTGAAGTTCTGGGACGGGGCAATCAGCCCCAGCATTTT.